The entry that follows covers one T cell receptor (beta chain) sequence. Germline V gene lookup returns CDR1 MGHRA and CDR2 YSYEKL. CDR3 size: 16 residues. V was clipped by 3 bases and J by 2 bases; unmatched bases: 7. The sample belongs to a study of blood T cell repertoires in COVID-19. Study overall: Sites across the United States, Italy and Spain contributed samples from acute and convalescent COVID-19. PBMCs, B-cell-depleted T cells, or T cells provided the cDNA or gDNA that made up the material.

In the authors' workflow: For nucleated cells, counts were estimated from reference gene primer amplification. Clones were sequenced by immunoSEQ multiplex PCR, and TCRdb holds only the in-frame ones, with some missing. The DNA gave D and trimming, while V, J and clone size come from that table. The data hold 60,000 to 75,000 clones, with approximately 85% observed a single time. V and J are TRBV4-1 and TRBJ2-7; TRBD2 aligns across 10 bases. The sequencing sample was made of peripheral blood. This receptor was obtained from a human donor in a cohort sampled during active COVID-19. CDR3 sequence reads: CASSHATSGETYEQYF. In nucleotides, the CDR3 is TGCGCCAGCAGCCACGCTACTAGCGGGGAGACCTACGAGCAGTACTTC.